This T cell receptor beta chain comes out of a study of T cell changes during pregnancy in multiple sclerosis. Measured with immunoSEQ multiplex PCR; TCRdb has only the in-frame clones, and not every one. The sample consists of tens of thousands of clones, around 90% of them appearing once. V lost 4 bases, J lost 6 bases, and 6 bases stayed unmatched. The CDR3 has 14 amino acids. CDR1 and CDR2 (germline): SGHRS, YFSETQ. This material consisted of CD4+ T cells from peripheral blood mononuclear cells, taken after pregnancy. This TCR derives from a female donor in good health, enrolled as a control in a pregnancy study. V gene TRBV5-1 combines with J gene TRBJ1-2, with 10 positions matching TRBD1. The CDR3, as DNA: TGCGCCAGCAGCAGGGGGGGGACAGGGGATGGCTACACCTTC. The encoded protein is CASSRGGTGDGYTF.